This entry lists 23 T cell receptor beta chains sequenced from one sample in a study of T cells in Graves' hyperthyroidism and ophthalmopathy. The investigators amplified TCR beta CDR3 regions from RNA transcripts. Carried out on the TCR CDR3, a first-round RT-PCR used the HTBI primer set. TCRdb processed the multiplex PCR reads anew with MiXCR; each CDR3 protein has one entry. The sample holds more than 600,000 distinct CDR3 sequences, roughly 17% seen once. The sequenced material came from blood. These receptors were taken from a man in his late teens or twenties with Graves' hyperthyroidism.

This clonotype was counted at least ten times. The V gene is TRBV12-3 or TRBV12-4, the J gene TRBJ1-5; D is perhaps TRBD1 (5 bases). The CDR3 spans 16 residues. V lost 2 bases, J lost 5 bases, and 16 bases lay in between. The CDR3: CASSLRYRGPDQPQHF. The CDR3, as DNA: TGTGCCAGCAGTTTAAGGTATAGGGGTCCTGATCAGCCCCAGCATTTT.

This clonotype was observed at least ten times. The genes are TRBV28 and TRBJ1-6; possibly TRBD1 for D (5 bases). Germline loops: CDR1 MDHEN, CDR2 SYDVKM. Deletions cut 3 bases from V and 3 bases from J, with 12 bases between. The CDR3 is made up of 16 amino acids. The CDR3, as DNA: TGTGCCAGCAGTTTTAGGCAGGGCTACTATAATTCACCCCTCCACTTT. It specifies CASSFRQGYYNSPLHF. Using reference TRBV28 and TRBJ1-6 for the parts outside the CDR3, the full variable domain is DVKVTQSSRYLVKRTGEKVFLECVQDMDHENMFWYRQDPGLGLRLIYFSYDVKMKEKGDIPEGYSVSREKKERFSLILESASTNQTSMYLCASSFRQGYYNSPLHFGNGTRLTVT.

This clonotype was counted only a few times. J is TRBJ2-7 and V is TRBV20-1; 8 nucleotides match TRBD1. This CDR3 comprises 13 residues. With V trimmed by 6 bases and J by 6 bases, 10 bases remained unmatched. Per the germline V gene, CDR1 is DFQATT and CDR2 is SNEGSKA (reference sequence). CDR3 DNA: TGCAGTGCCGAGCAGGGGGCTCAGGGCGAGCAGTACTTC. Translation: CSAEQGAQGEQYF.

This clonotype has more than one count but fewer than ten. The chain couples TRBV7-9 to TRBJ1-1; D is undetermined. The CDR3 extends over 14 amino acids. Per germline, CDR1 SEHNR and CDR2 FQNEAQ (reference sequence). Trimming removed 3 bases at V and 3 bases at J, with 11 bases between. CDR3 nucleotides: TGTGCCAGCAGCTTCGCCCTCGGGGACACTGAAGCTTTCTTT. Encoded protein: CASSFALGDTEAFF. Combining the CDR3 with reference TRBV7-9 and TRBJ1-1 gives the whole variable domain DTGVSQNPRHKITKRGQNVTFRCDPISEHNRLYWYRQTLGQGPEFLTYFQNEAQLEKSRLLSDRFSAERPKGSFSTLEIQRTEQGDSAMYLCASSFALGDTEAFFGQGTRLTVV.

V and J are TRBV11-2 and TRBJ2-1; perhaps TRBD1 as D (5 bases). The CDR3 loop spans 14 amino acids. CDR1 is SGHAT and CDR2 is FQNNGV in the germline V gene. Between the trimmed V and J ends, which lost 1 base and 7 bases, there was a span of 11 bases. The CDR3 region is CASSLGRQLNEQFF. DNA of the CDR3: TGTGCCAGCAGCTTAGGCCGACAGTTAAATGAGCAGTTCTTC.

The J gene is TRBJ2-7, the V gene TRBV20-1; 8 bases agree with TRBD2. The junction had 9 bases not matched to a gene; V was cut back by 5 bases and J by 0 bases. This CDR3 comprises 15 residues. Germline V lookup: CDR1 DFQATT, CDR2 SNEGSKA (reference sequence). The CDR3 coding sequence is TGCAGTGCTCTCCCGGGAGGGAGGTCCTCCTACGAGCAGTACTTC. Protein product: CSALPGGRSSYEQYF.

Notes on this clonotype: One junction end disagrees with the germline gene, perhaps due to a read error. The genes are TRBV27 and TRBJ2-7; 7 nucleotides match TRBD1. Germline CDR1 is MNHEY and CDR2 is SMNVEV (reference sequence). CDR3 length equals 12 residues. Written as DNA, the CDR3 is TGCCACCCAAAAGGGGGCGCCTACGAGCAGTACTTC. It codes for CHPKGGAYEQYF.

This clonotype was seen many times. This chain links TRBV7-8 with TRBJ2-1, with 8 positions matching TRBD2. CDR1 and CDR2 (germline): SGHVS, FQNEAQ. CDR3 size: 15 residues. The V segment lost 3 bases and the J segment 2 bases; nucleotides outside the gene matches: 3. The CDR3 region has the DNA TGTGCCAGCAGCTTGATAGCGGGAACCTACAATGAGCAGTTCTTC. It is translated as CASSLIAGTYNEQFF. Using reference TRBV7-8 and TRBJ2-1 for the parts outside the CDR3, the full variable domain is GAGVSQSPRYKVAKRGQDVALRCDPISGHVSLFWYQQALGQGPEFLTYFQNEAQLDKSGLPSDRFFAERPEGSVSTLKIQRTQQEDSAVYLCASSLIAGTYNEQFFGPGTRLTVL.

This chain joins TRBV12-3 or TRBV12-4 and TRBJ2-5; 14 nucleotides match TRBD2. The CDR3 extends over 23 amino acids. The J segment lost 2 bases and the V segment lost 5 bases, leaving 25 bases of the junction unmatched. CDR3 nucleotides: TGTGCCAGCAGTCCCATTCTGGGGACAACGGGACTAGCGGGAGAAGGGGCGCAAGAGACCCAGTACTTC. Amino acids: CASSPILGTTGLAGEGAQETQYF.

This clonotype was counted ten times or more. CDR3 sequence reads: CASSVSPSTDTQYF. The CDR3 DNA reads as TGTGCCAGCAGCGTATCGCCTAGCACAGATACGCAGTATTTT. The V and J genes are TRBV9 and TRBJ2-3; D is unclear. The germline gives CDR1 SGDLS, CDR2 YYNGEE. This CDR3 has 14 residues. V lost 1 base, J lost 0 bases, and 6 bases lay in between.

There are many counts of this clonotype. V and J are TRBV20-1 and TRBJ2-1, with a weak D call TRBD2 (5 bases). The V end lost 6 bases, the J end lost 3 bases, and 15 bases lay between the germline ends. Germline CDR1 DFQATT, CDR2 SNEGSKA (reference sequence). CDR3 length: 14 amino acids. The CDR3 coding sequence is TGCAGTGCCCCTACCTTAGGACTCTACAATGAGCAGTTCTTC. As protein: CSAPTLGLYNEQFF.

This clonotype showed up many times. The gene calls are TRBV28 and TRBJ2-5; D may be TRBD1 (8 bases). The germline gives CDR1 MDHEN, CDR2 SYDVKM. With 1 base removed from V and 4 bases from J, the gap between germline ends came to 16 bases. The CDR3 spans 16 residues. CDR3 in amino acids: CASSLSNRGEGETQYF. CDR3 coding DNA: TGTGCCAGCAGTTTATCCAACAGGGGGGAGGGAGAGACCCAGTACTTC.

This clonotype was found a few times. The chain uses TRBV7-2 and TRBJ2-7, with D tentatively TRBD1 or TRBD2 (7 bases each). V was pared by 4 bases and J by 4 bases, with 14 bases between. The CDR3 consists of 14 residues. CDR1 is SGHTA, CDR2 FQGNSA, per germline. The chain's CDR3 is CASSSTGRGYEQYF. In nucleotides, the CDR3 is TGTGCCAGCAGCTCGACAGGGCGGGGGTACGAGCAGTACTTC.

This clonotype was counted between two and nine times. The V and J genes are TRBV12-3 or TRBV12-4 and TRBJ1-1, with no clear D. There are 12 residues in the CDR3. V was cut by 5 bases and J by 8 bases, with 12 bases left in between. This chain's CDR3 is CASSRPRAEAFF. The CDR3 DNA follows: TGTGCCAGCAGTCGACCGCGGGCGGAAGCTTTCTTT.

This clonotype was seen at least ten times. The chain combines TRBV20-1 with TRBJ1-6; perhaps TRBD1 as D (6 bases). The CDR3 spans 14 residues. With 3 bases removed from V and 7 bases from J, the gap between germline ends came to 13 bases. Germline loops: CDR1 DFQATT, CDR2 SNEGSKA (reference sequence). The CDR3 reads CSARRGIENSPLHF. The CDR3 nucleotides are TGCAGTGCTAGGAGGGGGATTGAAAATTCACCCCTCCACTTT.

V and J are TRBV19 and TRBJ2-7, with 12 positions matching TRBD1. The CDR3 runs 18 residues. J lost 5 bases, V lost 3 bases, and 14 bases had no gene match. Germline lookup yields CDR1 LNHDA and CDR2 SQIVND (reference sequence). The CDR3 DNA sequence: TGTGCCAGTAGTATTACCGGGACAGGGGGCGCGGTGTCTCACGAGCAGTACTTC. This gives the protein CASSITGTGGAVSHEQYF. Full variable domain (remainder filled in from reference TRBV19 and TRBJ2-7): DGGITQSPKYLFRKEGQNVTLSCEQNLNHDAMYWYRQDPGQGLRLIYYSQIVNDFQKGDIAEGYSVSREKKESFPLTVTSAQKNPTAFYLCASSITGTGGAVSHEQYFGPGTRLTVT.

This clonotype was seen only a few times. V gene TRBV30 combines with J gene TRBJ1-1; no clear D gene. The CDR3 runs 13 residues. CDR1 and CDR2 (germline): GTSNPN, SVGIG (reference sequence). The V gene lost 0 bases and the J gene lost 11 bases, with 16 bases spanning the gap. The CDR3 is CAWSVQSGLRAFF. The CDR3 nucleotides read TGTGCCTGGAGTGTACAATCGGGGTTGAGGGCTTTCTTT.

This clonotype was counted ten times or more. The gene calls are TRBV30 and TRBJ2-7; D is perhaps TRBD1 (5 bases). Trimming removed 5 bases at V and 3 bases at J, with 17 bases between. The V gene's germline CDR1 is GTSNPN and CDR2 SVGIG (reference sequence). CDR3 length: 14 residues. CDR3 amino acids: CAWRRPGFGYEQYF. The CDR3 coding sequence is TGTGCCTGGCGACGCCCAGGGTTTGGCTACGAGCAGTACTTC.

V gene TRBV7-2 combines with J gene TRBJ2-5; 9 bases agree with TRBD2. The CDR3 extends over 14 amino acids. V gave up 2 bases and J gave up 12 bases; unmatched junction bases: 10. Germline V gene data show CDR1 as SGHTA and CDR2 as FQGNSA. DNA for the CDR3: TGTGCCAGCAGCTTAAGGGCTAGCGGGGCCGGCGAGTACTTC. It encodes CASSLRASGAGEYF.

This clonotype was seen at least ten times. The chain couples TRBV2 to TRBJ1-6, with unresolved D. V dropped 7 bases and J dropped 10 bases, with 11 bases sitting between them. Germline V CDR1 and CDR2: SNHLY, FYNNEI. This CDR3 contains 12 residues. The DNA of the CDR3 is TGTGCCAGCACCAGGTCGGGGTCACCCCTCCACTTT. This encodes CASTRSGSPLHF.

The chain recombines TRBV18 with TRBJ2-3; D is possibly TRBD1 or TRBD2 (6 bases each). Germline values: CDR1 KGHSH, CDR2 LQKENI. The CDR3 sequence is 14 residues long. Between the trimmed V and J ends, which lost 5 bases and 7 bases, there was a span of 16 bases. CDR3 DNA: TGTGCCAGCTCAGGGGGCTCCCGGGAGAATACGCAGTATTTT. This gives the protein CASSGGSRENTQYF.

This clonotype occurred many times. The chain combines TRBV2 with TRBJ1-2, with TRBD1 as a possible D gene (6 bases). Germline CDR1 and CDR2: SNHLY and FYNNEI. The germline V and J ends were trimmed by 6 bases and 7 bases, with 21 bases remaining between them. The CDR3 consists of 15 residues. The CDR3 here is CASRGQWGLEGGYTF. CDR3 DNA sequence: TGTGCCAGCAGAGGACAGTGGGGGTTGGAAGGTGGCTACACCTTC.

The chain uses TRBV28 and TRBJ2-3; TRBD2 matches 12 bases. CDR1 is MDHEN, CDR2 SYDVKM, per germline. Trimming removed 3 bases from V and 6 bases from J; junction bases left unmatched: 4. The CDR3 loop spans 15 amino acids. CDR3 coding DNA: TGTGCCAGCAGTTTCCTAGCGGGAGGGTTGGATACGCAGTATTTT. Translation: CASSFLAGGLDTQYF.